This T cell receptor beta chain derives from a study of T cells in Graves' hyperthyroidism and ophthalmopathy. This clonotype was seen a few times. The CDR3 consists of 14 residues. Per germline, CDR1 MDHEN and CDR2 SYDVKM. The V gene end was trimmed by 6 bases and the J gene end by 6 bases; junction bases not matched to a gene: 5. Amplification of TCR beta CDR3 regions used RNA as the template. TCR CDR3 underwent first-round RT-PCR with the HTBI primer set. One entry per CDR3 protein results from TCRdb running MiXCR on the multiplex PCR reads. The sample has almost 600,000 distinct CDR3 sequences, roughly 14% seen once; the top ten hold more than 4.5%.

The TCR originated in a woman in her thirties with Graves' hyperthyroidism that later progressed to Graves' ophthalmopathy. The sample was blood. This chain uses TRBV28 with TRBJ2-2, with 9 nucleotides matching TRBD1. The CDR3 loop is CASSFDRGAGELFF. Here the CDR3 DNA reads TGTGCCAGCAGCTTCGACAGGGGGGCCGGGGAGCTGTTTTTT.